The sequence of this T cell receptor (beta chain) was determined in a study of OX40 agonist ivuxolimab in advanced cancers. Turning to the study itself: Patients were treated with ivuxolimab, an agonistic anti-OX40 (CD134) antibody.

CDR1 ENHRY and CDR2 SYGVKD come from the germline V gene. This CDR3 comprises 11 residues. V lost 10 bases to trimming and J lost 3 bases, with 10 bases between them. Researchers took blood at baseline, on cycle 4 day 1, and on cycle 7 day 1. Assay used: immunoSEQ multiplex PCR; TCRdb lists only in-frame clones, some missing. The sample includes some 62,000 clones, roughly 80% of them seen just once. This clone was seen more than once but under ten times. Sequencing was performed on CD4+ or CD8+ T cells sorted from blood, taken in a trial of the OX40 agonist ivuxolimab. The chain carries TRBV10-3 and TRBJ2-7; D not resolved. The TCR was taken from an adult with an advanced solid tumor such as melanoma, head and neck, liver or kidney cancer. Written as DNA, the CDR3 is TGTGCCACCCACGGCAGCTACGAGCAGTACTTC. It translates to CATHGSYEQYF.